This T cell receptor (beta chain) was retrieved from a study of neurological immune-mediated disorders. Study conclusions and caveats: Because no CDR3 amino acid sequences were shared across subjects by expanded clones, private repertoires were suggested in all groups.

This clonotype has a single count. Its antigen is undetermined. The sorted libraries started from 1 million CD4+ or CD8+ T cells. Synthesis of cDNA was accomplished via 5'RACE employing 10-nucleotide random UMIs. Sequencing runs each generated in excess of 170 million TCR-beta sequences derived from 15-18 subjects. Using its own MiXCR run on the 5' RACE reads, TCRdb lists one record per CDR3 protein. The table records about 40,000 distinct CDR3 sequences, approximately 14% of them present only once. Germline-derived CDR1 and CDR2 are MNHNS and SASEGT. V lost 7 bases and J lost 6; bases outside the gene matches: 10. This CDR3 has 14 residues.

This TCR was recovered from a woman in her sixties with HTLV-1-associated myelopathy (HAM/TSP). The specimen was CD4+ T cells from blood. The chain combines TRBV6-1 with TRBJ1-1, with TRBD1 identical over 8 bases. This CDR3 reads CASTLTGEYAEAFF. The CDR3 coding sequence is TGTGCCAGCACGTTGACAGGGGAGTATGCTGAAGCTTTCTTT.